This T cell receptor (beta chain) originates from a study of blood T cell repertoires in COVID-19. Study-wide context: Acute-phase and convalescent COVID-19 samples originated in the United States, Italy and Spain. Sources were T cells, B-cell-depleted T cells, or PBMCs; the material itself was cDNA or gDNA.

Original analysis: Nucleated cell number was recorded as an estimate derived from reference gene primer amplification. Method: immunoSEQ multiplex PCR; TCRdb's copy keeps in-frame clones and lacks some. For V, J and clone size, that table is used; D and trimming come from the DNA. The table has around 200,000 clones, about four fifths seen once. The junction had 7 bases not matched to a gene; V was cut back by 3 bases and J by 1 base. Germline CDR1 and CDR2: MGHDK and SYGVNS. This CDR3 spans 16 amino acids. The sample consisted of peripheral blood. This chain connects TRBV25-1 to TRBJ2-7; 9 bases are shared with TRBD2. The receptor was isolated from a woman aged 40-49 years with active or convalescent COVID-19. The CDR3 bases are TGTGCCAGCAGTGATCGAAGCGGGGGGAGATCCTACGAGCAGTACTTC. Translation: CASSDRSGGRSYEQYF.